This TCR beta chain was captured in a study of Graves' ophthalmopathy and Graves' hyperthyroidism. Hyperthyroidism cases were recent diagnoses of under 2 months' duration in people aged 18 to 65. The CDR3 is 13 amino acids. Between the trimmed V and J ends, which lost 1 base and 7 bases, there was a span of 10 bases. The germline gives CDR1 WNHNN, CDR2 SYGVQD (reference sequence). Amplification of TCR beta CDR3 regions used RNA transcripts. RT-PCR was first run with HTBI primers, then multiplex PCR in a second round. One entry per CDR3 protein results from TCRdb running MiXCR on the multiplex PCR reads. This sample carries 900,000 to 1,200,000 distinct CDR3 sequences, less than 45% of them seen once, and the ten largest clones take 11%. This clonotype was observed many times.

The chain couples TRBV10-1 to TRBJ1-1; tentative D call: TRBD1 (5 bases). The sequence was obtained from an adult man with Graves' hyperthyroidism. The sequenced sample was peripheral blood or thyroid tissue (not recorded which). The CDR3 DNA reads TGCGCCAGCAGTGAGTTCCAGGGTGGTGAAGCTTTCTTT. This translates into CASSEFQGGEAFF.